This T cell receptor (beta chain) was identified during a study of blood T cells in healthy people across ages. The CDR3 spans 12 residues. Germline loops: CDR1 MDHEN, CDR2 SYDVKM. With V trimmed by 11 bases and J by 2 bases, 4 bases remained unmatched. Through a sample-barcoded 5' primer and a J-beta primer mix, a second PCR was run for 7 to 11 cycles. MiXCR, applied by TCRdb to the 5' RACE reads, yields one record per CDR3 protein. Here the sample spans 700,000 to 950,000 distinct CDR3 sequences, approximately 39% being singletons. The sample was blood. J is TRBJ2-3 and V is TRBV28; 7 bases match TRBD2. This TCR derives from a woman in her sixties or seventies in good health. The CDR3 DNA reads as TGTGCCCTGGGGGGGACCACAGATACGCAGTATTTT. It translates to CALGGTTDTQYF.